The 26 T cell receptor beta chains below were found in one sample sequenced in a study of OX40 agonist ivuxolimab in advanced cancers. This table comes from immunoSEQ multiplex PCR, and its TCRdb copy is limited to in-frame clones, with some not included. This repertoire shows around 46,000 clones, 84% found once; its top ten account for over 14%. The sample in question was CD4+ or CD8+ T cells sorted from blood, obtained in a trial of the OX40 agonist ivuxolimab. Every receptor here comes from an adult with an advanced solid tumor such as melanoma, head and neck, liver or kidney cancer.

V is TRBV4-3 and J is TRBJ2-5, with TRBD1 matching 7 bases. Germline V gene data show CDR1 as LGHNA and CDR2 as YSLEER. This CDR3 has 16 residues. The junction had 10 bases not matched to a gene; V was cut back by 1 base and J by 5 bases. The CDR3 region is CASSQGAGGPWETQYF. Here the CDR3 DNA reads TGCGCCAGCAGCCAAGGGGCAGGGGGTCCGTGGGAGACCCAGTACTTC.

This clone has a single count. The chain has TRBV9 and TRBJ2-3; 8 nucleotides match TRBD2. V trimming: 2 bases; J trimming: 2 bases; junction bases outside the gene matches: 10. In germline, CDR1 is SGDLS, CDR2 YYNGEE. The CDR3 extends over 17 amino acids. DNA for the CDR3: TGTGCCAGCAGCGTCTTTGCCGGGGGGGAGATCACAGATACGCAGTATTTT. This gives the protein CASSVFAGGEITDTQYF.

The chain carries TRBV6-1 and TRBJ2-7; TRBD1 matches at 10 bases. Germline CDR1 reads MNHNS; CDR2 reads SASEGT. The CDR3 covers 14 residues. The V gene end was trimmed by 1 base and the J gene end by 4 bases; junction bases not matched to a gene: 1. CDR3 region: CASSEGTGGYEQYF. The CDR3 DNA sequence: TGTGCCAGCAGTGAAGGGACAGGGGGGTACGAGCAGTACTTC.

The gene calls are TRBV7-2 and TRBJ2-1; D not certain. V dropped 1 base and J dropped 9 bases, with 7 bases sitting between them. This CDR3 is built from 12 residues. Germline V gene lookup returns CDR1 SGHTA and CDR2 FQGNSA. The CDR3 region is CASSLGLLEQFF. In nucleotides, the CDR3 is TGTGCCAGCAGCTTAGGACTCCTTGAGCAGTTCTTC.

The V gene is TRBV7-9, the J gene TRBJ2-7; 8 bases line up with TRBD2. CDR3 size: 17 residues. Trimming took 5 bases from V and 2 from J; bases not matched to a gene: 14. From germline, CDR1 is SEHNR and CDR2 FQNEAQ (reference sequence). Here the CDR3 DNA reads TGTGCCAGCAGCCCCCCGACCCCAACTAGCGGAACCTACGAGCAGTACTTC. This gives the protein CASSPPTPTSGTYEQYF.

This clone appeared once. The gene calls are TRBV4-1 and TRBJ1-1; maybe TRBD1 (6 bases). The V gene lost 4 bases and the J gene lost 0 bases, with 9 bases spanning the gap. Germline CDR1 is MGHRA and CDR2 is YSYEKL. The CDR3 loop spans 14 amino acids. The CDR3 DNA follows: TGCGCCAGCAGCCTACAGGGTCTGAACACTGAAGCTTTCTTT. This translates into CASSLQGLNTEAFF.

The count of this clone is one. V is TRBV6-6 and J is TRBJ1-2, with a weak D call TRBD1 (5 bases). The CDR3 spans 12 residues. V lost 7 bases and J lost 8, with 14 bases in between. Germline V gene sequence: CDR1 MNHNY, CDR2 SVGAGI (reference sequence). In DNA, the CDR3 is TGTGCCAGCACCGGGGACCTCACGGGCTACACCTTC. This gives the protein CASTGDLTGYTF.

With regard to this clone: In the same sample, other DNA sequences code for this CDR3. This chain uses TRBV6-6 with TRBJ2-7; D remains ambiguous. V lost 0 bases and J lost 5, with 2 bases in between. Germline V lookup: CDR1 MNHNY, CDR2 SVGAGI (reference sequence). This CDR3 spans 11 amino acids. DNA of the CDR3: TGTGCCAGCAGTTACTCTGACGAGCAGTACTTC. Translating it yields CASSYSDEQYF.

The rearrangement uses TRBV7-8 and TRBJ2-3, with 8 nucleotides matching TRBD2. This CDR3 has 16 amino acids. CDR1 is SGHVS and CDR2 is FQNEAQ in the germline V gene. V was pared by 1 base and J by 1 base, with 4 bases of the junction left unmatched. CDR3 amino acids: CASSLVSREGTDTQYF. CDR3 nucleotide sequence: TGTGCCAGCAGCTTAGTCTCGCGGGAGGGCACAGATACGCAGTATTTT. Supplemented by reference TRBV7-8 and TRBJ2-3, the full variable domain reads GAGVSQSPRYKVAKRGQDVALRCDPISGHVSLFWYQQALGQGPEFLTYFQNEAQLDKSGLPSDRFFAERPEGSVSTLKIQRTQQEDSAVYLCASSLVSREGTDTQYFGPGTRLTVL.

J is TRBJ2-1 and V is TRBV5-6; 15 positions match TRBD2. The germline V gene encodes CDR1 SGHDT and CDR2 YYEEEE. J lost 9 bases, V lost 3 bases, and 7 bases had no gene match. This CDR3 has 16 residues. The CDR3 DNA reads as TGTGCCAGCAGCTCGGGACTAGCGGGAGGTTTAGGTGAGCAGTTCTTC. It yields the protein CASSSGLAGGLGEQFF.

This chain links TRBV9 with TRBJ2-7; no firm D call. V gave up 3 bases and J gave up 3 bases, with 10 bases separating them. Germline CDR1 reads SGDLS; CDR2 reads YYNGEE. This CDR3 contains 13 residues. The CDR3 is CASSEGSFYEQYF. The CDR3 DNA follows: TGTGCCAGCAGCGAGGGCAGCTTCTACGAGCAGTACTTC.

V and J are TRBV27 and TRBJ2-3; 11 nucleotides match TRBD2. There are 15 residues in the CDR3. V lost 6 bases to trimming and J lost 5 bases; unmatched junction nucleotides: 7. Germline lookup yields CDR1 MNHEY and CDR2 SMNVEV (reference sequence). CDR3 region: CASSLAGGPLDTQYF. CDR3 sequence (DNA): TGTGCCAGCAGCTTAGCGGGGGGGCCGTTAGATACGCAGTATTTT.

This chain uses TRBV7-6 with TRBJ2-1; D not certain. This CDR3 is built from 13 residues. Germline loops: CDR1 SGHVS, CDR2 FNYEAQ. V was cut by 3 bases and J by 8 bases, with 11 bases left in between. CDR3 DNA sequence: TGTGCCAGCAGCTTTGGGTCGGGCTATGAGCAGTTCTTC. This encodes CASSFGSGYEQFF.

In this sample, this clone turned up once. The chain joins TRBV7-9 to TRBJ2-1, with D possibly TRBD2 on 5 matching bases. Between the trimmed V and J ends, which lost 3 bases and 8 bases, there was a span of 8 bases. Per germline, CDR1 SEHNR and CDR2 FQNEAQ (reference sequence). The CDR3 is 12 residues long. The CDR3 DNA sequence: TGTGCCAGCAGCTTCGTCGGGGATGAGCAGTTCTTC. It yields the protein CASSFVGDEQFF.

This clone was seen a few times. The rearrangement joins TRBV28 to TRBJ1-5, with 10 bases fitting TRBD1. Germline lookup yields CDR1 MDHEN and CDR2 SYDVKM. V trimming: 4 bases; J trimming: 1 base; junction bases outside the gene matches: 10. CDR3 length equals 18 residues. CDR3 coding DNA: TGTGCCAGCAGTTGGGCCTCTCCGGGACAGGGGAGCAATCAGCCCCAGCATTTT. It is translated as CASSWASPGQGSNQPQHF.

The V gene is TRBV10-1, the J gene TRBJ1-5; tentatively, D is TRBD1 (5 bases). V gave up 0 bases and J gave up 5 bases, with 11 bases separating them. The CDR3 sequence is 15 residues long. Germline lookup yields CDR1 WNHNN and CDR2 SYGVQD (reference sequence). CDR3 nucleotides: TGCGCCAGCAGTGAGTCTCTTTTGGGGCATCAGCCCCAGCATTTT. Translating gives CASSESLLGHQPQHF.

The CDR3 sequence is CASGETEAFF. For the CDR3, the DNA is TGTGCCAGCGGGGAGACTGAAGCTTTCTTT. This chain joins TRBV6-6 and TRBJ1-1; unclear D gene. CDR3 length equals 10 residues. In germline, CDR1 is MNHNY, CDR2 SVGAGI (reference sequence). V was shortened by 8 bases and J by 5 bases, with 6 bases between the two germline ends.

This chain joins TRBV2 and TRBJ2-5; D unclear. Germline V gene data show CDR1 as SNHLY and CDR2 as FYNNEI. The CDR3 covers 14 residues. V dropped 4 bases and J dropped 6 bases, with 15 bases sitting between them. The chain's CDR3 is CASSARAVKKTQYF. CDR3 bases: TGTGCCAGCAGTGCCCGGGCCGTAAAAAAGACCCAGTACTTC.

The rearrangement uses TRBV7-2 and TRBJ2-4, with TRBD2 identical over 12 bases. The CDR3 loop spans 16 amino acids. The germline gives CDR1 SGHTA, CDR2 FQGNSA. The V segment lost 5 bases and the J segment 11 bases; nucleotides outside the gene matches: 13. The CDR3 loop is CASSPLAGGRGFVQYF. DNA for the CDR3: TGTGCCAGCAGCCCTCTAGCGGGGGGGCGGGGATTCGTTCAGTACTTC.

CDR3 sequence: CASTSGNSYEQYF. CDR3 in DNA: TGCGCCAGCACTAGCGGGAACTCCTACGAGCAGTACTTC. The rearrangement joins TRBV10-2 to TRBJ2-7, with 9 nucleotides matching TRBD2. CDR3 length equals 13 residues. Germline loops: CDR1 WSHSY, CDR2 SAAADI. J was trimmed by 0 bases and V by 7 bases; bases with no gene match: 1.

The chain combines TRBV19 with TRBJ2-1; TRBD2 agrees at 11 bases. V lost 7 bases to trimming and J lost 4 bases; unmatched junction nucleotides: 6. Germline CDR1 is LNHDA and CDR2 is SQIVND (reference sequence). The CDR3 runs 15 residues. The CDR3 nucleotides are TGTGCCAGTATCCCTAGCGGGGGGTTGTACAATGAGCAGTTCTTC. Protein: CASIPSGGLYNEQFF.

This clone was recorded only once. Compared with germline, one end of the junction differs, possibly owing to a read error. The chain recombines TRBV5-1 with TRBJ2-7; D may be TRBD1 (6 bases). CDR3 size: 16 residues. CDR1 is SGHRS and CDR2 is YFSETQ in the germline V gene. The CDR3 DNA sequence: TGCGCCAGCAGCTTACTGCCGGGACACATCTCCGACGAGCAGTACTTC. Translation gives CASSLLPGHISDEQYF.

CDR3 DNA sequence: TGTGCCAGCAGGGCGACCGGGACTAGCGACCAAGAGACCCAGTACTTC. It is translated as CASRATGTSDQETQYF. This rearrangement joins TRBV7-6 to TRBJ2-5, with 10 bases that match TRBD2. Germline CDR1 reads SGHVS; CDR2 reads FNYEAQ. V lost 6 bases and J lost 0; bases outside the gene matches: 7. The CDR3 length is 16 residues.

A single count supports this clone. The CDR3 DNA is TGTGCCAGCAGTCCCCAGCGGGAGGGCCAGAACGAGCAGTACTTC. As protein: CASSPQREGQNEQYF. The chain is built from TRBV27 and TRBJ2-7; 10 bases are a match to TRBD2. V lost 5 bases and J lost 5; bases outside the gene matches: 9. The germline gives CDR1 MNHEY, CDR2 SMNVEV (reference sequence). This CDR3 region has 15 residues.

The genes are TRBV5-1 and TRBJ2-1; 14 bases are shared with TRBD2. Germline trimming cut 3 bases from V and 6 bases from J; bases unmatched to any gene: 5. Germline loops: CDR1 SGHRS, CDR2 YFSETQ. The CDR3 loop spans 16 amino acids. The CDR3 is CASSSFGTSGSNEQFF. CDR3 bases: TGCGCCAGCAGCTCTTTCGGGACTAGCGGGAGCAATGAGCAGTTCTTC. Supplemented by reference TRBV5-1 and TRBJ2-1, the full variable domain reads KAGVTQTPRYLIKTRGQQVTLSCSPISGHRSVSWYQQTPGQGLQFLFEYFSETQRNKGNFPGRFSGRQFSNSRSEMNVSTLELGDSALYLCASSSFGTSGSNEQFFGPGTRLTVL.

This chain joins TRBV28 and TRBJ2-2, with 9 bases that match TRBD1. The CDR3 has 15 residues. Germline loops: CDR1 MDHEN, CDR2 SYDVKM. Trimming took 3 bases from V and 3 from J; bases not matched to a gene: 2. The CDR3 DNA follows: TGTGCCAGCAGTTTTAGGGACAGGGACACCGGGGAGCTGTTTTTT. It is translated as CASSFRDRDTGELFF. The full variable domain, completed using reference TRBV28 and TRBJ2-2, is DVKVTQSSRYLVKRTGEKVFLECVQDMDHENMFWYRQDPGLGLRLIYFSYDVKMKEKGDIPEGYSVSREKKERFSLILESASTNQTSMYLCASSFRDRDTGELFFGEGSRLTVL.